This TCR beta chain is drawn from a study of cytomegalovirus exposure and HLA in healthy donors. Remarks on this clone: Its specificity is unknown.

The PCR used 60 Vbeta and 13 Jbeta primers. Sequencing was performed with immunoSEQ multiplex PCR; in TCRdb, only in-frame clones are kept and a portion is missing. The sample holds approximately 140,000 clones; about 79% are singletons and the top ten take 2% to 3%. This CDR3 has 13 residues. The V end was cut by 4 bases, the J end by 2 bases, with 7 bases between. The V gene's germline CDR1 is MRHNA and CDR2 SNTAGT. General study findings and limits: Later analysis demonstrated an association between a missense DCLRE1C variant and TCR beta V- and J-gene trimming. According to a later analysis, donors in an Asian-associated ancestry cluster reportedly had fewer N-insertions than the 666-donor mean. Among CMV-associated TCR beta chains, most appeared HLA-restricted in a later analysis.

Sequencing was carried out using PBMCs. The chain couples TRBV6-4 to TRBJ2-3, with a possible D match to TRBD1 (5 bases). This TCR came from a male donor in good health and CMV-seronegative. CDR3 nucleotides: TGTGCCAGCAGTGGGACAAACACAGATACGCAGTATTTT. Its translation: CASSGTNTDTQYF.